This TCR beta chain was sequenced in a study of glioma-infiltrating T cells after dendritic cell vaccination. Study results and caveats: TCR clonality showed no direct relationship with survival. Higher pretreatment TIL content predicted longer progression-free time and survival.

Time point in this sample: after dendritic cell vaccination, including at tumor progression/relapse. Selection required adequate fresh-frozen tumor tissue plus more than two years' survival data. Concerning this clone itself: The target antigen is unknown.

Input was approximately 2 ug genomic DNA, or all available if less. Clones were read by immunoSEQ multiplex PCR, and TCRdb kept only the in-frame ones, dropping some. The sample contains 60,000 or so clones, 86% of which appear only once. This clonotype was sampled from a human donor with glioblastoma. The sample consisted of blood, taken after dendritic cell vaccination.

CDR3 DNA sequence: TGCAGCGTCTCCGGGACAGAGGTTTACTCTGGAAACACCATATATTTT. As protein: CSVSGTEVYSGNTIYF. V is TRBV29-1 and J is TRBJ1-3, with 7 bases fitting TRBD1. The CDR3 length is 16 residues. V was pared by 6 bases and J by 0 bases, with 11 bases of the junction left unmatched. CDR1 and CDR2 (germline): SQVTM, ANQGSEA.